A single sample is the source of the 25 T cell receptor beta chains below, sequenced in a study of beta chain features in type 1 diabetes. Which antigens these TCRs recognize remains unknown. Study observations and caveats: A moderate, significant TCRB CDR3 shortening appeared in type 1 diabetes across four CD4+ subsets.

Reverse transcription of all isolated RNA meant that expressed TCRB transcripts were sequenced. Using immunoSEQ multiplex PCR, the repertoire was profiled, and TCRdb retains in-frame clones only, with some absent. The sample lists more than 150,000 clones, 9% to 10% occurring once. Sequences were obtained from central memory CD4+ T cells from blood. These receptors originate from a woman aged 25 to 39 with type 1 diabetes.

V gene TRBV6-1 combines with J gene TRBJ2-7, with TRBD2 as a possible D gene (5 bases). Germline CDR1 and CDR2: MNHNS and SASEGT. With 11 bases removed from V and 3 bases from J, the gap between germline ends came to 20 bases. The CDR3 sequence is 14 residues long. The DNA of the CDR3 is TGTGCCGGACTTCTGGGCGGAGCTCGCTACGAGCAGTACTTC. Residues: CAGLLGGARYEQYF.

This clone was seen more than once but under ten times. The chain combines TRBV7-3 with TRBJ1-2; tentatively, D is TRBD1 (5 bases). V shed 5 bases and J shed 4 bases, with 17 bases lying between them. The CDR3 totals 15 residues. CDR1 is SGHTA and CDR2 is FQGTGA in the germline V gene. The CDR3 DNA reads as TGTGCCAGCAGCCCCCTTAGGAGGGGCATCTATGGCTACACCTTC. This encodes CASSPLRRGIYGYTF.

This clone was seen a few times. V usage is TRBV28 and J usage is TRBJ2-7; D remains ambiguous. The CDR3 length is 13 residues. Looked up from germline, CDR1 is MDHEN and CDR2 is SYDVKM. Deletions cut 5 bases from V and 3 bases from J, with 11 bases between. CDR3 sequence reads: CASSSSPSYEQYF. DNA for the CDR3: TGTGCCAGCAGTAGCTCTCCGAGCTACGAGCAGTACTTC.

The chain recombines TRBV5-1 with TRBJ2-5; maybe TRBD2 (6 bases). From germline, CDR1 is SGHRS and CDR2 YFSETQ. The ends were cut back, 4 bases at V and 4 bases at J, with 8 bases in the middle. This CDR3 comprises 12 residues. In nucleotides, the CDR3 is TGCGCCAGCAGCGCGCGGGGAGAGACCCAGTACTTC. The encoded protein is CASSARGETQYF. The entire variable domain, with the rest obtained from reference TRBV5-1 and TRBJ2-5, is as follows: KAGVTQTPRYLIKTRGQQVTLSCSPISGHRSVSWYQQTPGQGLQFLFEYFSETQRNKGNFPGRFSGRQFSNSRSEMNVSTLELGDSALYLCASSARGETQYFGPGTRLLVL.

The gene calls are TRBV18 and TRBJ1-1, with a tentative D call TRBD1 (6 bases). This CDR3 is built from 14 residues. The V gene's germline CDR1 is KGHSH and CDR2 LQKENI. V was clipped by 5 bases and J by 1 base, with 11 bases between them. The CDR3 loop is CASSEQGENTEAFF. DNA for the CDR3: TGTGCCAGCTCAGAACAGGGAGAGAACACTGAAGCTTTCTTT.

This clone has only a few counts. V gene TRBV14 combines with J gene TRBJ2-5; 10 positions match TRBD2. Germline V gene lookup returns CDR1 SGHDN and CDR2 FVKESK. The CDR3 runs to 17 residues. After removal of 1 base from V and 2 bases from J, the junction contained 7 bases not matched to a gene. CDR3 nucleotide sequence: TGTGCCAGCAGCCAAGGGTATCCTAGCGGGAGTCAAGAGACCCAGTACTTC. The encoded protein is CASSQGYPSGSQETQYF.

This clone came up a few times. V gene TRBV5-1 combines with J gene TRBJ1-1; no reliable D call. The CDR3 length is 13 residues. The V and J ends lost 1 base and 5 bases respectively, with 9 bases between them. From germline, CDR1 is SGHRS and CDR2 YFSETQ. As DNA, the CDR3 is TGCGCCAGCAGCTTGACAGAGGGAACTGAAGCTTTCTTT. It is translated as CASSLTEGTEAFF. The whole variable domain, filled in from reference TRBV5-1 and TRBJ1-1, reads KAGVTQTPRYLIKTRGQQVTLSCSPISGHRSVSWYQQTPGQGLQFLFEYFSETQRNKGNFPGRFSGRQFSNSRSEMNVSTLELGDSALYLCASSLTEGTEAFFGQGTRLTVV.

This chain joins TRBV7-2 and TRBJ2-3; a weak D match, TRBD2 (5 bases). Germline assignment: CDR1 SGHTA and CDR2 FQGNSA. V lost 8 bases and J lost 3, with 15 bases in between. This CDR3 is 14 amino acids long. CDR3 sequence reads: CASERTPGTDTQYF. Written as DNA, the CDR3 is TGTGCCAGCGAAAGAACCCCGGGGACAGATACGCAGTATTTT.

The chain uses TRBV5-1 and TRBJ2-5; 7 bases align to TRBD2. V was clipped by 3 bases and J by 2 bases; unmatched bases: 7. The CDR3 totals 15 residues. Germline V gene sequence: CDR1 SGHRS, CDR2 YFSETQ. The CDR3 nucleotides are TGCGCCAGCAGCTCCTCAGGACTAGGTCAAGAGACCCAGTACTTC. Translated: CASSSSGLGQETQYF. The full variable domain, with the rest looked up from reference TRBV5-1 and TRBJ2-5, is KAGVTQTPRYLIKTRGQQVTLSCSPISGHRSVSWYQQTPGQGLQFLFEYFSETQRNKGNFPGRFSGRQFSNSRSEMNVSTLELGDSALYLCASSSSGLGQETQYFGPGTRLLVL.

The genes are TRBV2 and TRBJ2-1; D remains ambiguous. The CDR3 extends over 12 amino acids. Trimming took off 6 bases at V and 6 bases at J, with 9 bases between the two ends. From germline, CDR1 is SNHLY and CDR2 FYNNEI. The CDR3 DNA is TGTGCCAGCAGCGGTGACTCCAATGAGCAGTTCTTC. Its protein is CASSGDSNEQFF.

This clone was picked up a small number of times. J is TRBJ2-1 and V is TRBV7-8, with TRBD2 identical over 11 bases. The V gene end was trimmed by 5 bases and the J gene end by 4 bases; junction bases not matched to a gene: 4. CDR1 and CDR2 from the germline V gene are SGHVS and FQNEAQ. This CDR3 spans 15 amino acids. Here the CDR3 DNA reads TGTGCCAGCAGCGTGACTAGCGGGGTTTACAATGAGCAGTTCTTC. Translated, it gives CASSVTSGVYNEQFF.

The chain has TRBV7-3 and TRBJ1-2; D unclear. Germline V gene sequence: CDR1 SGHTA, CDR2 FQGTGA. V lost 4 bases, J lost 3 bases, and 15 bases lay in between. The CDR3 spans 15 residues. The CDR3 spells CASSSYVRDDYGYTF. The CDR3 coding sequence is TGTGCCAGCAGCTCATATGTTCGGGATGACTATGGCTACACCTTC.

The rearrangement joins TRBV5-6 to TRBJ1-2; 7 bases match TRBD1. Germline trimming cut 6 bases from V and 4 bases from J; bases unmatched to any gene: 3. The CDR3 is 12 residues long. CDR1 SGHDT and CDR2 YYEEEE come from the germline V gene. The CDR3 region has the DNA TGTGCCAGCACGGGACAGCTCTATGGCTACACCTTC. Its protein is CASTGQLYGYTF.

This clone was recorded a few times. This chain connects TRBV7-8 to TRBJ2-3; the match to TRBD2 covers 8 bases. CDR3 length: 15 residues. With 4 bases clipped from V and 5 bases from J, the junction kept 8 bases outside the gene matches. Germline CDR1 SGHVS, CDR2 FQNEAQ. The CDR3 region is CASSYLAGREDTQYF. The CDR3, as DNA: TGTGCCAGCAGCTACCTAGCGGGTCGTGAAGATACGCAGTATTTT.

This clone was seen a handful of times. The V call is TRBV9, the J call TRBJ2-1; 8 bases agree with TRBD2. Germline assignment: CDR1 SGDLS and CDR2 YYNGEE. The CDR3 runs 16 residues. V shed 0 bases, J shed 4 bases, and the junction held 6 bases outside the gene matches. CDR3 nucleotide sequence: TGTGCCAGCAGCGTAGAAATAGCGGGGACATACAATGAGCAGTTCTTC. Protein: CASSVEIAGTYNEQFF. The full variable domain, with the rest looked up from reference TRBV9 and TRBJ2-1, is DSGVTQTPKHLITATGQRVTLRCSPRSGDLSVYWYQQSLDQGLQFLIQYYNGEERAKGNILERFSAQQFPDLHSELNLSSLELGDSALYFCASSVEIAGTYNEQFFGPGTRLTVL.

The chain recombines TRBV6-1 with TRBJ1-4; unclear D gene. The CDR3 has 14 residues. Germline V gene data show CDR1 as MNHNS and CDR2 as SASEGT. Trimming removed 4 bases at V and 6 bases at J, with 12 bases between. The CDR3 DNA reads TGTGCCAGCAGTGTTGGGCACCGCGATGAAAAACTGTTTTTT. It translates to CASSVGHRDEKLFF.

The V and J genes are TRBV7-2 and TRBJ2-2; 9 nucleotides agree with TRBD2. The CDR3 is 16 amino acids. CDR1 is SGHTA and CDR2 is FQGNSA in the germline V gene. Unmatched junction bases numbered 8, after V lost 4 bases and J lost 5 bases. The CDR3 sequence: CASSSGVAGETGELFF. CDR3 sequence (DNA): TGTGCCAGCAGCTCGGGGGTAGCGGGAGAGACCGGGGAGCTGTTTTTT.

V gene TRBV6-1 combines with J gene TRBJ2-1, with TRBD1 matching 7 bases. The V segment lost 7 bases and the J segment 3 bases; nucleotides outside the gene matches: 9. Germline V gene data show CDR1 as MNHNS and CDR2 as SASEGT. CDR3 length: 15 amino acids. This CDR3 reads CASNRAGTVYNEQFF. The CDR3, as DNA: TGTGCCAGCAATAGAGCCGGGACAGTCTACAATGAGCAGTTCTTC.

In this sample, this clone turned up a few times. The gene calls are TRBV7-9 and TRBJ2-1, with TRBD2 matching over 14 bases. Germline V gives CDR1 SEHNR, CDR2 FQNEAQ (reference sequence). The CDR3 runs to 16 residues. V dropped 5 bases and J dropped 8; count of bases not matched to a gene: 8. CDR3 amino acids: CASSPRGGLAGDEQFF. The CDR3 DNA reads TGTGCCAGCAGCCCCCGAGGGGGACTAGCGGGAGATGAGCAGTTCTTC.

This clone was seen a handful of times. The J gene is TRBJ1-1, the V gene TRBV29-1; D is perhaps TRBD1 (6 bases). Trimming left V 3 bases short and J 5 bases short, with 10 bases between. Germline V CDR1 and CDR2: SQVTM, ANQGSEA. The CDR3 has 12 residues. The CDR3 spells CSVERQGTEAFF. CDR3 sequence (DNA): TGCAGCGTTGAGCGGCAGGGGACTGAAGCTTTCTTT.

The chain couples TRBV7-3 to TRBJ2-3; D uncertain. Germline values: CDR1 SGHTA, CDR2 FQGTGA. Trimming shortened V by 5 bases and J by 1 base, and 4 bases separated the two germline ends. The CDR3 length is 12 residues. CDR3 nucleotides: TGTGCCAGCAGCCCTCGCACAGATACGCAGTATTTT. It codes for CASSPRTDTQYF.

This clone occurred a few times. The V gene is TRBV27, the J gene TRBJ1-2, with TRBD1 matching over 8 bases. V dropped 5 bases and J dropped 8; count of bases not matched to a gene: 7. Looked up from germline, CDR1 is MNHEY and CDR2 is SMNVEV (reference sequence). The CDR3 is made up of 13 amino acids. In DNA form, the CDR3 reads TGTGCCAGCAGTGCGAGACAGGGGCTCGGCTACACCTTC. Its protein product is CASSARQGLGYTF.

J is TRBJ1-5 and V is TRBV18, with 10 nucleotides matching TRBD1. CDR3 length equals 14 residues. V shed 3 bases, J shed 5 bases, and the junction held 1 base outside the gene matches. Germline assignment: CDR1 KGHSH and CDR2 LQKENI. CDR3 sequence: CASSPGTGDQPQHF. The DNA of the CDR3 is TGTGCCAGCTCACCCGGGACAGGGGATCAGCCCCAGCATTTT.

This clone showed up just a few times. This chain connects TRBV7-9 to TRBJ2-1, with 8 bases fitting TRBD1. The CDR3 has 15 residues. The V segment lost 5 bases and the J segment 6 bases; nucleotides outside the gene matches: 9. Germline V lookup: CDR1 SEHNR, CDR2 FQNEAQ (reference sequence). The CDR3 coding sequence is TGTGCCAGCAGCCTACCGGTGGACAGGGTCAATGAGCAGTTCTTC. Its translation is CASSLPVDRVNEQFF.

The chain employs TRBV7-8 and TRBJ1-2; the D gene is possibly TRBD1 (6 bases). Between the trimmed V and J ends, which lost 1 base and 7 bases, there was a span of 10 bases. In germline, CDR1 is SGHVS, CDR2 FQNEAQ. CDR3 length: 13 amino acids. In DNA form, the CDR3 reads TGTGCCAGCAGCTTAGTACAGGGTCGTGGCTACACCTTC. It yields the protein CASSLVQGRGYTF.